This T cell receptor beta chain stems from a study of blood T cell repertoires in COVID-19. The overall study: Specimens from acute and convalescent COVID-19 originated in the United States, Italy and Spain. T cells, B-cell-depleted T cells, or PBMCs provided the cDNA or gDNA that served as material.

Original processing notes: Counts of nucleated cells, estimated from reference gene primer amplification, were obtained. Measured with immunoSEQ multiplex PCR; TCRdb has only the in-frame clones, and not every one. V and J calls and clone size come straight from that table; D and trimming were deduced from the DNA. The sample records some 100,000 clones, approximately 80% being singletons. V lost 7 bases, J lost 5 bases, and 16 bases stayed unmatched. Germline assignment: CDR1 MGHDK and CDR2 SYGVNS. This CDR3 has 16 amino acids. The sequencing input was peripheral blood. This TCR was recovered from a middle-aged man with active or convalescent COVID-19. The chain links TRBV25-1 to TRBJ1-1, with 7 nucleotides matching TRBD1. The CDR3 spells CASISTGSNSWTEAFF. The DNA for the CDR3 is TGTGCCAGCATATCGACAGGGTCTAATTCGTGGACTGAAGCTTTCTTT.